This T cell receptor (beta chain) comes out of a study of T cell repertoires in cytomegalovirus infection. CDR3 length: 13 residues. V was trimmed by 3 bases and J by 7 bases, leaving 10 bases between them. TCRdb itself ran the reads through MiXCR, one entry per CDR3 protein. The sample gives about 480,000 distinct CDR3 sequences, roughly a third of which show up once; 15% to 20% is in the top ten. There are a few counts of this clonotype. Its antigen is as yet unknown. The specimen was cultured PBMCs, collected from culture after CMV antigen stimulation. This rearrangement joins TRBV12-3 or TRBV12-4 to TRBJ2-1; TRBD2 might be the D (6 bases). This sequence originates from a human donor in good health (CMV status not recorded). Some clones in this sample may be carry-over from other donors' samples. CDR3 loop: CASSLRAGNEQFF. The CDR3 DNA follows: TGTGCCAGCAGTTTGCGGGCGGGGAATGAGCAGTTCTTC.